These 27 T cell receptor beta chains originate from one sample sequenced in a study of lymphopenia after photon versus proton radiotherapy. Measured with immunoSEQ multiplex PCR; TCRdb has only the in-frame clones, and not every one. The top ten hold roughly 19% of the sample, which has under 30,000 clones, about nine tenths seen once. The specimen was peripheral blood, collected from a patient treated with photon-based radiotherapy. These receptors were obtained from a man aged 50 to 60 with gastric cancer.

The CDR3 here is CSVEGGQGSTDTQYF. In nucleotides, the CDR3 is TGCAGCGTTGAGGGGGGGCAGGGAAGCACAGATACGCAGTATTTT. The rearrangement uses TRBV29-1 and TRBJ2-3; perhaps TRBD2 as D (7 bases). V was clipped by 3 bases and J by 0 bases, with 13 bases between them. From germline, CDR1 is SQVTM and CDR2 ANQGSEA. The CDR3 has 15 residues.

The chain joins TRBV30 to TRBJ1-2, with 9 bases that match TRBD1. CDR3 length equals 13 residues. Germline V gene sequence: CDR1 GTSNPN, CDR2 SVGIG (reference sequence). With 2 bases clipped from V and 6 bases from J, the junction kept 4 bases outside the gene matches. This CDR3 is CAWSIRTGDGYTF. Here the CDR3 DNA reads TGTGCCTGGAGTATTAGGACAGGGGATGGCTACACCTTC.

V is TRBV19 and J is TRBJ2-2; D uncertain. The CDR3 has 9 amino acids. The V gene's germline CDR1 is LNHDA and CDR2 SQIVND (reference sequence). V lost 9 bases to trimming and J lost 7 bases, with 3 bases between them. Here the CDR3 DNA reads TGTGCCAGAGACGGGGAGCTGTTTTTT. Protein sequence: CARDGELFF.

This clone is categorized as large. V gene TRBV21-1 combines with J gene TRBJ1-4. TRBV21-1 is a recognized pseudogene. CDR3 length: 17 amino acids. DNA for the CDR3: TGTGCCAGCAGCAAAACCGGGGGGCGGATGATTGATGAAAAACTGTTTTTT. Its protein product is CASSKTGGRMIDEKLFF.

The genes are TRBV10-2 and TRBJ1-1, with D maybe TRBD1 (5 bases). This CDR3 has 17 amino acids. V was shortened by 0 bases and J by 0 bases, with 14 bases between the two germline ends. CDR1 is WSHSY and CDR2 is SAAADI in the germline V gene. The CDR3 DNA reads TGCGCCAGCAGTGAGTCGGGAAGGGGCGTCATGAACACTGAAGCTTTCTTT. Translating it yields CASSESGRGVMNTEAFF.

The J gene is TRBJ1-2, the V gene TRBV4-3; D remains ambiguous. CDR3 length: 13 residues. Per the germline V gene, CDR1 is LGHNA and CDR2 is YSLEER. With 0 bases removed from V and 7 bases from J, the gap between germline ends came to 9 bases. The CDR3 DNA reads as TGCGCCAGCAGCCAAGATCGGGCGACTGGCTACACCTTC. This gives the protein CASSQDRATGYTF.

The rearrangement links TRBV28 to TRBJ2-7; D gene ambiguous. The CDR3 sequence is 14 residues long. Germline-derived CDR1 and CDR2 are MDHEN and SYDVKM. Trimming shortened V by 5 bases and J by 2 bases, and 13 bases separated the two germline ends. The CDR3 sequence is CASSPFAETYEQYF. CDR3 nucleotide sequence: TGTGCCAGCAGTCCCTTTGCGGAGACCTACGAGCAGTACTTC. Together with reference TRBV28 and TRBJ2-7, the CDR3 gives the full variable domain: DVKVTQSSRYLVKRTGEKVFLECVQDMDHENMFWYRQDPGLGLRLIYFSYDVKMKEKGDIPEGYSVSREKKERFSLILESASTNQTSMYLCASSPFAETYEQYFGPGTRLTVT.

CDR3 region: CARSCRDRLNYEQYV. The CDR3 DNA follows: TGTGCCAGAAGCTGCCGGGACAGGCTAAACTACGAGCAGTACGTC. This chain connects TRBV5-3 to TRBJ2-7; 8 nucleotides align to TRBD1. TRBV5-3 is treated as an ORF (open reading frame) with a function not yet certain. This CDR3 region has 15 residues. V was pared by 3 bases and J by 3 bases, with 8 bases of the junction left unmatched.

This rearrangement joins TRBV12-1 to TRBJ2-7; the DNA was not compared with TRBD1, the D call given in the table. TRBV12-1 is a listed pseudogene. The CDR3 runs 14 residues. The CDR3 coding sequence is TGTGCCAGCAGCTTTCTACAGGGGAGGTACGAGCAGTACGTC. Protein product: CASSFLQGRYEQYV.

V is TRBV30 and J is TRBJ1-5, with TRBD1 identical over 8 bases. The CDR3 spans 13 residues. The ends lost 5 bases at V and 2 bases at J; junction bases unmatched: 2. The germline CDR1 and CDR2 sequences are GTSNPN and SVGIG (reference sequence). CDR3 nucleotide sequence: TGTGCCTGGGGACAGGGTGGCAATCAGCCCCAGCATTTT. Translating gives CAWGQGGNQPQHF.

This chain joins TRBV29-1 and TRBJ1-4; 8 nucleotides agree with TRBD1. After removal of 5 bases from V and 11 bases from J, the junction contained 10 bases not matched to a gene. This CDR3 region has 13 residues. Germline CDR1 SQVTM, CDR2 ANQGSEA. CDR3 sequence: CSVQDRVGGKLFF. DNA of the CDR3: TGCAGCGTTCAGGACAGGGTCGGTGGGAAACTGTTTTTT. Based on the CDR3 plus reference TRBV29-1 and TRBJ1-4, the full variable domain is SAVISQKPSRDICQRGTSLTIQCQVDSQVTMMFWYRQQPGQSLTLIATANQGSEATYESGFVIDKFPISRPNLTFSTLTVSNMSPEDSSIYLCSVQDRVGGKLFFGSGTQLSVL.

This clone has just one count. J is TRBJ2-2 and V is TRBV12-5; D remains ambiguous. The CDR3 has 12 amino acids. Deletions cut 5 bases from V and 7 bases from J, with 8 bases between. The germline gives CDR1 LGHNT, CDR2 FRNRAP. The CDR3 DNA reads TGTGCTAGTGGTCCTTACTTCGGGGAGCTGTTTTTT. This sequence encodes CASGPYFGELFF.

This chain uses TRBV5-1 with TRBJ2-7; D possibly uses TRBD1 or TRBD2 (7 bases each). The CDR3 is 17 residues long. V was cut by 0 bases and J by 2 bases, with 18 bases left in between. From germline, CDR1 is SGHRS and CDR2 YFSETQ. The chain's CDR3 is CASSLGSGGVPTYEQYF. CDR3 nucleotides: TGCGCCAGCAGCTTGGGGTCAGGGGGGGTCCCTACCTACGAGCAGTACTTC.

V and J are TRBV11-3 and TRBJ2-1, with D tentatively TRBD1 (5 bases). Trimming shortened V by 1 base and J by 7 bases, and 8 bases separated the two germline ends. The germline V gene encodes CDR1 SGHNT and CDR2 YENEEA. The CDR3 covers 13 residues. In nucleotides, the CDR3 is TGTGCCAGCAGCTTAGGGACAACGAATGAGCAGTTCTTC. This gives the protein CASSLGTTNEQFF. The full variable domain, completed using reference TRBV11-3 and TRBJ2-1, is EAGVVQSPRYKIIEKKQPVAFWCNPISGHNTLYWYLQNLGQGPELLIRYENEEAVDDSQLPKDRFSAERLKGVDSTLKIQPAELGDSAVYLCASSLGTTNEQFFGPGTRLTVL.

The genes are TRBV6-4 and TRBJ2-1, with D tentatively TRBD2 (6 bases). Trimming shortened V by 4 bases and J by 2 bases, and 12 bases separated the two germline ends. This CDR3 is built from 15 residues. Germline assignment: CDR1 MRHNA and CDR2 SNTAGT. CDR3 DNA: TGTGCCAGCAGTGGGTTAGCGGCCCCCTACAATGAGCAGTTCTTC. As protein: CASSGLAAPYNEQFF.

The chain links TRBV27 to TRBJ1-2; D is uncertain. V was trimmed by 2 bases and J by 3 bases, leaving 7 bases between them. Germline V CDR1 and CDR2: MNHEY, SMNVEV (reference sequence). The CDR3 length is 13 residues. Written as DNA, the CDR3 is TGTGCCAGCAGTTTAAACGGGGACTATGGCTACACCTTC. Amino acid sequence: CASSLNGDYGYTF.

The chain couples TRBV5-1 to TRBJ2-3; D uncertain. CDR1 is SGHRS and CDR2 is YFSETQ in the germline V gene. The CDR3 has 14 residues. Trimming pared 4 bases from V and 1 base from J, leaving 10 bases between. The CDR3 region is CASSPVSGTDTQYF. DNA for the CDR3: TGCGCCAGCAGCCCGGTTTCGGGCACAGATACGCAGTATTTT. The variable domain in full, with the rest retrieved from reference TRBV5-1 and TRBJ2-3, is KAGVTQTPRYLIKTRGQQVTLSCSPISGHRSVSWYQQTPGQGLQFLFEYFSETQRNKGNFPGRFSGRQFSNSRSEMNVSTLELGDSALYLCASSPVSGTDTQYFGPGTRLTVL.

Remarks on this clone: At one of its ends the junction is not consistent with the germline gene, which may arise from a read error. CDR3 sequence: CASSEAGTGGNVLTF. The CDR3 DNA reads TGTGCCAGCAGTGAAGCGGGGACAGGGGGCAACGTCCTGACTTTC. The genes are TRBV6-1 and TRBJ2-6; 11 bases are shared with TRBD1. Germline lookup yields CDR1 MNHNS and CDR2 SASEGT. The CDR3 runs to 15 residues.

CDR3 region: CASSRPDRNQPQHF. The CDR3 nucleotides read TGTGCCAGTAGTCGGCCAGACCGCAATCAGCCCCAGCATTTT. The V and J genes are TRBV19 and TRBJ1-5; no clear D gene. Trimming pared 5 bases from V and 2 bases from J, leaving 10 bases between. This CDR3 is 14 amino acids long. Germline V CDR1 and CDR2: LNHDA, SQIVND (reference sequence).

There are a few counts of this clone. The rearrangement links TRBV25-1 to TRBJ2-4; tentatively, D is TRBD1 or TRBD2 (5 bases each). CDR1 is MGHDK, CDR2 SYGVNS, per germline. V was shortened by 3 bases and J by 0 bases, with 6 bases between the two germline ends. The CDR3 spans 14 residues. As DNA, the CDR3 is TGTGCCAGCAGTGAGAGGGGAGCCAAAAACATTCAGTACTTC. This sequence encodes CASSERGAKNIQYF.

V is TRBV19 and J is TRBJ1-5, with 11 bases aligning to TRBD1. Trimming cost V 5 bases and J 2 bases; bases outside gene matches: 8. The germline CDR1 and CDR2 sequences are LNHDA and SQIVND (reference sequence). This CDR3 is built from 17 residues. The CDR3 DNA reads TGTGCCAGTAGTTTAAGGACAGGGGGCCGTGGCAATCAGCCCCAGCATTTT. It specifies CASSLRTGGRGNQPQHF.

The rearrangement uses TRBV6-1 and TRBJ2-3; D gene ambiguous. Trimming took off 10 bases at V and 0 bases at J, with 8 bases between the two ends. The germline V gene encodes CDR1 MNHNS and CDR2 SASEGT. The CDR3 has 12 residues. CDR3 in DNA: TGTGCCACAGCATCTAGCACAGATACGCAGTATTTT. Amino acids: CATASSTDTQYF.

This rearrangement joins TRBV18 to TRBJ1-1; D ambiguous. Trimming took off 6 bases at V and 10 bases at J, with 12 bases between the two ends. Germline V gene sequence: CDR1 KGHSH, CDR2 LQKENI. The CDR3 is 11 residues long. The CDR3 sequence: CASSHSHRAFF. The CDR3, as DNA: TGTGCCAGCTCGCACAGTCACAGAGCTTTCTTT.

The chain recombines TRBV6-5 with TRBJ1-3; no clear D gene. Looked up from germline, CDR1 is MNHEY and CDR2 is SVGAGI. Trimming left V 6 bases short and J 2 bases short, with 11 bases between. The CDR3 is 14 amino acids. The DNA of the CDR3 is TGTGCCAGCAGCGAGGGCGGAGCTGGAAACACCATATATTTT. It specifies CASSEGGAGNTIYF.

The chain links TRBV27 to TRBJ2-6, with 10 positions matching TRBD1. V gave up 8 bases and J gave up 18 bases; unmatched junction bases: 19. Looked up from germline, CDR1 is MNHEY and CDR2 is SMNVEV (reference sequence). The CDR3 contains 15 residues. In DNA form, the CDR3 reads TGTGCCAGCGGCCCCGGGACAGGGGACGTTTCGGCTCAGACTTTC. Encoded protein: CASGPGTGDVSAQTF.

The rearrangement joins TRBV4-2 to TRBJ2-1; 8 nucleotides agree with TRBD2. Trimming at V came to 0 bases and at J to 6 bases, leaving 13 bases not matched to a gene. The germline V gene encodes CDR1 LGHNA and CDR2 YNFKEQ. The CDR3 loop spans 18 amino acids. In DNA form, the CDR3 reads TGTGCCAGCAGCCAAGACCCCATGGGGGGACTAGTGGGCAATGAGCAGTTCTTC. Translation gives CASSQDPMGGLVGNEQFF.

CDR3: CASSTRGGGYEQYF. CDR3 bases: TGTGCCAGCAGCACGCGTGGGGGGGGCTACGAGCAGTACTTC. The J gene is TRBJ2-7, the V gene TRBV7-2; the match to TRBD2 covers 7 bases. Germline V gene lookup returns CDR1 SGHTA and CDR2 FQGNSA. This CDR3 region has 14 residues. Trimming cost V 5 bases and J 3 bases; bases outside gene matches: 7.